The 17 T cell receptor beta chains below were found in one sample sequenced in a study of blood T cell repertoires in COVID-19. Repertoires were generated with immunoSEQ multiplex PCR, while TCRdb's copy carries only in-frame clones and drops some. In the table there are 30,000 to 40,000 clones, 74% of which are singletons. The sequencing input was peripheral blood. These receptor sequences come from a man between 65 and 79 years old with COVID-19, enrolled during active disease.

The chain combines TRBV5-6 with TRBJ1-1; D uncertain. V gave up 1 base and J gave up 11 bases, with 12 bases separating them. This CDR3 has 12 amino acids. Germline values: CDR1 SGHDT, CDR2 YYEEEE. The CDR3 loop is CASSLMGRNAFF. The CDR3 DNA reads as TGTGCCAGCAGCTTGATGGGCAGGAACGCTTTCTTT.

The chain couples TRBV10-3 to TRBJ2-7; 9 bases align to TRBD1. Germline V gene data show CDR1 as ENHRY and CDR2 as SYGVKD. The CDR3 has 14 residues. V was pared by 8 bases and J by 3 bases, with 8 bases of the junction left unmatched. In nucleotides, the CDR3 is TGTGCCATCCGCCGGACAGGGGAAGTCTACGAGCAGTACTTC. Its translation: CAIRRTGEVYEQYF.

The CDR3 sequence: CASRAGQGNQPQHF. CDR3 DNA: TGTGCCAGCAGGGCAGGACAGGGCAATCAGCCCCAGCATTTT. The V call is TRBV6-5, the J call TRBJ1-5; 7 bases match TRBD1. Germline V CDR1 and CDR2: MNHEY, SVGAGI. The CDR3 runs to 14 residues. V lost 6 bases and J lost 2; bases outside the gene matches: 4.

This chain joins TRBV6-5 and TRBJ2-7; no definite D call. Germline CDR1 MNHEY, CDR2 SVGAGI. This CDR3 comprises 15 residues. With 0 bases removed from V and 1 base from J, the gap between germline ends came to 10 bases. The CDR3 nucleotides read TGTGCCAGCAGTTACTCGGTCACTCTTTCCTACGAGCAGTACTTC. This encodes CASSYSVTLSYEQYF.

The chain recombines TRBV6-6 with TRBJ1-2; maybe TRBD1 (6 bases). Germline-derived CDR1 and CDR2 are MNHNY and SVGAGI (reference sequence). V lost 5 bases and J lost 4, with 14 bases in between. The CDR3 is 14 residues long. In nucleotides, the CDR3 is TGTGCCAGCAGTATTCGGGGGGCAGGCTATGGCTACACCTTC. Translation: CASSIRGAGYGYTF.

The gene calls are TRBV11-1 and TRBJ2-3, with TRBD2 matching over 12 bases. CDR3 length: 15 residues. With V trimmed by 5 bases and J by 2 bases, 2 bases remained unmatched. Germline V gives CDR1 SGHAT, CDR2 FQDESV (reference sequence). In DNA, the CDR3 is TGTGCCAGCAGCCGGACTAGCGGGACCACAGATACGCAGTATTTT. Translating gives CASSRTSGTTDTQYF.

This clone was seen only a few times. The chain carries TRBV4-1 and TRBJ1-1; no definite D call. V lost 7 bases, J lost 5 bases, and 17 bases lay in between. The CDR3 has 14 amino acids. Germline V gene data show CDR1 as MGHRA and CDR2 as YSYEKL. CDR3 DNA sequence: TGCGCCAGCAACTCGAGGACGGAGGGAACTGAAGCTTTCTTT. Protein: CASNSRTEGTEAFF.

The chain employs TRBV5-1 and TRBJ1-5; 7 positions agree with TRBD1. The CDR3 spans 16 residues. V lost 0 bases, J lost 7 bases, and 10 bases stayed unmatched. The V gene's germline CDR1 is SGHRS and CDR2 YFSETQ. The CDR3 sequence is CASSLGDRGRRQPQHF. The CDR3 nucleotides read TGCGCCAGCAGCTTGGGGGACAGAGGAAGGAGGCAGCCCCAGCATTTT.

The V and J genes are TRBV30 and TRBJ2-5; 7 bases map to TRBD2. Per germline, CDR1 GTSNPN and CDR2 SVGIG (reference sequence). The ends lost 8 bases at V and 5 bases at J; junction bases unmatched: 14. There are 14 residues in the CDR3. The CDR3 protein is CAPRGGRRLETQYF. CDR3 nucleotide sequence: TGTGCCCCCCGTGGCGGGAGAAGATTGGAGACCCAGTACTTC.

This clone has more than one count but fewer than ten. The chain uses TRBV28 and TRBJ1-5; D remains unclear. Germline V lookup: CDR1 MDHEN, CDR2 SYDVKM. This CDR3 contains 14 residues. V gave up 1 base and J gave up 4 bases, with 8 bases separating them. This chain's CDR3 is CASSLSGGNQPQHF. The CDR3 region has the DNA TGTGCCAGCAGTTTATCGGGAGGGAATCAGCCCCAGCATTTT.

This clone came up once. V gene TRBV3-1 (or the pseudogene TRBV3-2) combines with J gene TRBJ1-2; D unresolved. Looked up from germline, CDR1 is LGHDT and CDR2 is YNNKEL (reference sequence). CDR3 size: 14 residues. V was trimmed by 0 bases and J by 3 bases, leaving 8 bases between them. The CDR3, as DNA: TGTGCCAGCAGCCAAGACCTCTCAGACTATGGCTACACCTTC. It specifies CASSQDLSDYGYTF.

The chain joins TRBV10-3 to TRBJ2-7; 10 nucleotides agree with TRBD2. V was pared by 6 bases and J by 7 bases, with 6 bases of the junction left unmatched. Germline V gene lookup returns CDR1 ENHRY and CDR2 SYGVKD. The CDR3 totals 13 residues. The CDR3 sequence is CAIRTSGSGEQYF. The CDR3 DNA reads as TGTGCCATCAGGACTAGCGGGTCTGGGGAGCAGTACTTC.

V is TRBV18 and J is TRBJ1-5; 8 nucleotides match TRBD1. The junction had 8 bases not matched to a gene; V was cut back by 4 bases and J by 6 bases. The CDR3 has 15 amino acids. CDR1 is KGHSH and CDR2 is LQKENI in the germline V gene. The CDR3 region is CASSQQTGAGQPQHF. The CDR3, as DNA: TGTGCCAGCTCACAACAGACAGGGGCGGGTCAGCCCCAGCATTTT.

The chain is built from TRBV15 and TRBJ1-2; 7 nucleotides align to TRBD1. J was trimmed by 4 bases and V by 1 base; bases with no gene match: 3. The CDR3 extends over 14 amino acids. CDR1 is LNHNV, CDR2 YYDKDF, per germline (reference sequence). The DNA for the CDR3 is TGTGCCACCAGCAGAGCCGAGGGGGCCTATGGCTACACCTTC. Translation: CATSRAEGAYGYTF.

This clone rates as medium-sized. This chain uses TRBV6-6 with TRBJ1-2, with 7 bases lining up with TRBD1. The CDR3 has 15 residues. Germline V gives CDR1 MNHNY, CDR2 SVGAGI (reference sequence). V shed 0 bases and J 7 bases; nucleotides not matched to a gene: 8. The CDR3 reads CASSYSTGALSGYTF. The CDR3 coding sequence is TGTGCCAGCAGTTACTCAACAGGGGCCCTTAGTGGCTACACCTTC.

V usage is TRBV7-9 and J usage is TRBJ2-7, with TRBD2 identical over 8 bases. This CDR3 is 14 amino acids long. Trimming removed 2 bases from V and 7 bases from J; junction bases left unmatched: 7. The germline CDR1 and CDR2 sequences are SEHNR and FQNEAQ (reference sequence). CDR3 sequence: CASSLMWRGREQYF. The DNA of the CDR3 is TGTGCCAGCAGCTTAATGTGGCGCGGGAGGGAGCAGTACTTC.

The chain uses TRBV11-2 and TRBJ2-7; weak D call: TRBD1 (6 bases). The CDR3 totals 17 residues. The germline gives CDR1 SGHAT, CDR2 FQNNGV. The V and J ends lost 5 bases and 9 bases respectively, with 29 bases between them. For the CDR3, the DNA is TGTGCCAGCAGCGGGCTCCTTTCCGGGACAAGAGTACGATGGCAGTACTTC. Its translation: CASSGLLSGTRVRWQYF.